This T cell receptor beta chain emerged from a study of T-cell reconstitution after alpha-beta-depleted transplantation in children. This clonotype has a handful of counts. Unique molecular identifiers featured in how the TCRbeta library was prepared. TCRdb re-called the PCR reads through MiXCR, storing one row per CDR3 protein. The sample includes around 450,000 distinct CDR3 sequences, about 17% seen only once; the top ten take less than 30%. This receptor was obtained from a boy under two years old who had a stem cell transplant for Wiskott-Aldrich syndrome, so the T cells may come from the graft donor. The sequenced sample was PBMCs, mostly from graft donor cells, obtained 360 days after TCRalphabeta/CD19-depleted stem cell transplant.

The CDR3 region is CASSFGLAGISYEQYF. The CDR3 region has the DNA TGTGCCAGCAGCTTTGGACTAGCGGGGATCTCCTACGAGCAGTACTTC. V is TRBV5-6 and J is TRBJ2-7, with TRBD2 matching 12 bases. Per the germline V gene, CDR1 is SGHDT and CDR2 is YYEEEE. This CDR3 has 16 residues. V gave up 2 bases and J gave up 0 bases; unmatched junction bases: 3.